The source of this T cell receptor (beta chain) is a study of tumor-infiltrating lymphocytes in primary liver carcinoma. The authors took blood RNA from unsorted whole blood and also extracted germline DNA. TCR beta cDNA was made from 400 to 500 ng total RNA with a constant-region primer. Slightly modified ARM-PCR, run as three nested multiplex PCR rounds, produced the TCR beta libraries. Primers for the first two PCR rounds were TRBV1-TRBV30 forward primers and a C-beta reverse primer (approximately 10 cycles per round). A single record per CDR3 protein comes from TCRdb applying MiXCR to the multiplex PCR reads. In the table there are about 310,000 distinct CDR3 sequences, approximately 60% of which are singletons. The CDR3 has 13 residues. Trimming took off 8 bases at V and 3 bases at J, with 14 bases between the two ends. Germline loops: CDR1 ENHRY, CDR2 SYGVKD. This clonotype has a count of ten or more.

The chain combines TRBV10-3 with TRBJ2-7, with D unresolved. The TCR originated in a middle-aged man with primary liver carcinoma and hepatitis B virus infection. The sample taken for sequencing was peripheral blood. This CDR3 is CAISLAENYEQYF. CDR3 coding DNA: TGTGCCATCTCCCTCGCGGAGAACTACGAGCAGTACTTC.